This is a list of T cell receptor beta chains from one sample in a study of T cells in Graves' hyperthyroidism and ophthalmopathy. Each CDR3 protein is one row after TCRdb ran MiXCR on the multiplex PCR reads. In the table there are about 290,000 distinct CDR3 sequences, about 17% of which are singletons. Sequencing was performed on blood. The receptors come from a woman aged 55-70 years with Graves' ophthalmopathy. CDR3s leave out the opening cysteine and the closing phenylalanine or tryptophan. D genes are given only for firm matches.

-	TRBV3-1	TRBJ1-6	ASSQAGGGLNAYNSPLH
-	TRBV20-1	TRBJ1-1	SASNARAGRTEAF
-	TRBV7-9	TRBJ2-3	ASSGLSQDTQY
TRBD2	TRBV20-1	TRBJ2-3	SARDYGGAEDTQY
-	TRBV28	TRBJ2-1	ASSFQNYEQF
-	TRBV7-2	TRBJ2-5	ASTLIPGLQETQY
-	TRBV2	TRBJ1-1	ASTRTPQSMNTEAF
TRBD1	TRBV4-1	TRBJ2-7	ASSRSGTGGGEQY
-	TRBV20-1	TRBJ2-2	SAIRGARTGELF
-	TRBV30	TRBJ1-3	AWSEPGTNSGNTIY
-	TRBV19	TRBJ2-1	ASSGAGYNEQF
-	TRBV27	TRBJ2-1	ASSFRLPTYRNEQF
-	TRBV6-6	TRBJ1-4	ASSYGSTNEKLF
-	TRBV20-1	TRBJ1-2	SAMRGRVGYT
-	TRBV9	TRBJ2-7	ASSVEGRVQEQY
TRBD1	TRBV6-2/TRBV6-3	TRBJ1-3	ASGQDYSGNTIY
-	TRBV28	TRBJ2-3	ASSSVDTQY
-	TRBV20-1	TRBJ1-4	SAPLYETNEKLF
-	TRBV2	TRBJ1-1	ASSEALNTEAF
-	TRBV4-2	TRBJ2-3	ASSQASLSTDTQY
TRBD1	TRBV12-3/TRBV12-4	TRBJ1-5	ASTSDRVFSQPQH
-	TRBV11-2	TRBJ2-1	ASSLGRPNEQF
TRBD1	TRBV19	TRBJ2-4	ASSISTGVNIQY
TRBD2	TRBV11-2	TRBJ2-3	ASSLGGGVQTQY
TRBD2	TRBV4-2	TRBJ2-3	ASSQEGLAVGGTDTQY
-	TRBV30	TRBJ1-5	AWSDKGQPQH
-	TRBV2	TRBJ2-3	ASSQTPGRDTQY
-	TRBV6-5	TRBJ2-3	ASIVPGNRGTDTQY
-	TRBV7-9	TRBJ2-1	ANSRLVNEQF
TRBD1	TRBV25-1	TRBJ1-1	ASSDLRQGGTEAF
-	TRBV29-1	TRBJ1-2	SAGVGRGDGYT
-	TRBV7-2	TRBJ1-5	ASSLGVQVQPQH
-	TRBV7-2	TRBJ2-5	ASSDRSQETQY
-	TRBV29-1	TRBJ2-1	SVGTHGFYNEQF
TRBD1	TRBV6-1	TRBJ1-3	ASRKTGGLRNTIY
TRBD1	TRBV7-2	TRBJ2-5	ASSLDRGRVETQY
-	TRBV6-1	TRBJ2-7	ASNMPAGGRNEQY
-	TRBV6-5	TRBJ2-1	ASSYAPRQGGTYNEQF
-	TRBV20-1	TRBJ2-1	SAREGGSYNEQF
-	TRBV7-2	TRBJ2-7	ASSLRHHPYEQY
TRBD2	TRBV28	TRBJ2-1	ASSQDFRTSGRLGEYYDEQF
TRBD2	TRBV7-2	TRBJ2-7	ASSLIGRGETSYEQY
-	TRBV6-2/TRBV6-3	TRBJ1-5	ASSYAGTVNQPQH
-	TRBV2	TRBJ1-5	ASSEISYSNQPQH
-	TRBV30	TRBJ1-2	AWSTNYGYT
-	TRBV9	TRBJ2-4	ASSVGGEGNIQY
-	TRBV19	TRBJ2-3	TSSIVGRQSLTDTQY